These 30 T cell receptor beta chains share one sample of origin, sequenced in a study of cytomegalovirus exposure and HLA in healthy donors. In the PCR, 60 Vbeta and 13 Jbeta primers were used. The assay was immunoSEQ multiplex PCR, and TCRdb's table has in-frame clones only and misses some. This sample has roughly 90,000 clones, with 65% to 90% found just once. The specimen was PBMCs. These receptors originate from a man aged 25-45 years in good health and CMV-seropositive.

CDR3 DNA sequence: TGTGCCACCAGCAGAGACCCGGGGGGGGACTACGAGCAGTACTTC. Amino acids: CATSRDPGGDYEQYF. J is TRBJ2-7 and V is TRBV15, with 8 nucleotides matching TRBD2. The CDR3 spans 15 residues. Germline V lookup: CDR1 LNHNV, CDR2 YYDKDF (reference sequence). The V segment lost 0 bases and the J segment 3 bases; nucleotides outside the gene matches: 4.

The chain couples TRBV5-1 to TRBJ2-1; the D is unclear. Trimming removed 0 bases at V and 8 bases at J, with 15 bases between. Germline loops: CDR1 SGHRS, CDR2 YFSETQ. This CDR3 spans 15 amino acids. The CDR3: CASSLEASYLDEQFF. Written as DNA, the CDR3 is TGCGCCAGCAGCTTGGAGGCTAGTTACCTCGATGAGCAGTTCTTC.

The chain couples TRBV19 to TRBJ1-5, with TRBD1 matching 8 bases. CDR3 size: 14 residues. V lost 3 bases, J lost 3 bases, and 1 base stayed unmatched. Germline loops: CDR1 LNHDA, CDR2 SQIVND (reference sequence). The CDR3 reads CASSIQGANQPQHF. The CDR3 DNA sequence: TGTGCCAGTAGTATCCAGGGGGCCAATCAGCCCCAGCATTTT.

The rearrangement links TRBV29-1 to TRBJ1-1, with D unclear. V was pared by 4 bases and J by 9 bases, with 15 bases between. The length of the CDR3 is 12 residues. CDR1 is SQVTM and CDR2 is ANQGSEA in the germline V gene. CDR3 residues: CSVGALGIQAFF. Here the CDR3 DNA reads TGCAGCGTTGGAGCCCTCGGGATTCAAGCTTTCTTT.

For this clone: The junction differs from germline at one of its ends, possibly a read error. The rearrangement joins TRBV5-4 to TRBJ2-7, with 8 bases identical to TRBD2. In germline, CDR1 is SGHNT, CDR2 YYREEE (reference sequence). The CDR3 runs to 15 residues. Here the CDR3 DNA reads TGCGCCAGCAGCCCCGGGGTAGCGGGAACCTACGAGCAGTACTTC. As protein: CASSPGVAGTYEQYF.

V is TRBV21-1 and J is TRBJ2-6; TRBD2 is taken as the D call from the table, unchecked against the DNA. TRBV21-1 is flagged as a pseudogene. CDR3 length: 19 amino acids. CDR3 sequence (DNA): TGTGCCAGCAGCAAAGCGTTCGGCCTAGCGGGAGCGGGGGCCAACGTCCTGACTTTC. Its protein product is CASSKAFGLAGAGANVLTF.

V gene TRBV25-1 combines with J gene TRBJ2-7, with D maybe TRBD2 (6 bases). The V end was cut by 7 bases, the J end by 0 bases, with 13 bases between. This CDR3 comprises 14 residues. Germline V gene lookup returns CDR1 MGHDK and CDR2 SYGVNS. The CDR3 coding sequence is TGTGCCAGCACCCTTGGGACTGCCTCCTACGAGCAGTACTTC. Protein sequence: CASTLGTASYEQYF.

This rearrangement joins TRBV19 to TRBJ1-5, with D unresolved. Trimming took 4 bases from V and 5 from J, leaving 12 bases between them. Per germline, CDR1 LNHDA and CDR2 SQIVND (reference sequence). This CDR3 spans 14 amino acids. CDR3 sequence: CASSTSEEDQPQHF. The CDR3 DNA reads TGTGCCAGTAGTACATCAGAAGAAGATCAGCCCCAGCATTTT.

The chain recombines TRBV6-5 with TRBJ2-1, with 11 nucleotides matching TRBD1. V was clipped by 4 bases and J by 7 bases; unmatched bases: 3. The CDR3 sequence is 14 residues long. CDR1 MNHEY and CDR2 SVGAGI come from the germline V gene. DNA of the CDR3: TGTGCCAGCAGTTCCGGACAGGGGGCGAATGAGCAGTTCTTC. This sequence encodes CASSSGQGANEQFF.

V gene TRBV4-3 combines with J gene TRBJ2-4, with D possibly TRBD1 on 5 matching bases. CDR1 and CDR2 (germline): LGHNA, YSLEER. The CDR3 sequence is 20 residues long. Between the trimmed V and J ends, which lost 0 bases and 1 base, there was a span of 22 bases. CDR3 sequence (DNA): TGCGCCAGCAGCCAAGATGCGACAGTTAGGGGCGATTGGGCCAAAAACATTCAGTACTTC. This translates into CASSQDATVRGDWAKNIQYF.

V is TRBV28 and J is TRBJ2-3; no reliable D call. This CDR3 is built from 11 residues. V gave up 7 bases and J gave up 0 bases, with 2 bases separating them. The germline V gene encodes CDR1 MDHEN and CDR2 SYDVKM. CDR3 protein: CASTSTDTQYF. The CDR3 coding sequence is TGTGCCAGCACTAGCACAGATACGCAGTATTTT.

This clone was seen only a few times. The chain is built from TRBV28 and TRBJ1-6; D may be TRBD1 (6 bases). CDR3 length: 15 amino acids. With 6 bases removed from V and 8 bases from J, the gap between germline ends came to 17 bases. Germline V gives CDR1 MDHEN, CDR2 SYDVKM. DNA of the CDR3: TGTGCCAGCAGGCTCCCACAGGGACGCGATTCACCCCTCCACTTT. Its protein is CASRLPQGRDSPLHF.

The rearrangement links TRBV7-2 to TRBJ1-2; 8 bases agree with TRBD1. CDR1 is SGHTA, CDR2 FQGNSA, per germline. The CDR3 totals 13 residues. Unmatched junction bases numbered 7, after V lost 5 bases and J lost 8 bases. The CDR3 nucleotides read TGTGCCAGCAGCCCCCGCACAGGGGGAGGCTACACCTTC. It translates to CASSPRTGGGYTF.

The rearrangement uses TRBV5-1 and TRBJ2-6; tentatively, D is TRBD1 (6 bases). The germline V and J ends were trimmed by 0 bases and 0 bases, with 16 bases remaining between them. Germline loops: CDR1 SGHRS, CDR2 YFSETQ. CDR3 size: 19 residues. CDR3 sequence (DNA): TGCGCCAGCAGCTTGGCGATTACAGGGCTCCCCTCTGGGGCCAACGTCCTGACTTTC. It specifies CASSLAITGLPSGANVLTF.

CDR3 amino acids: CASSWGLAGGPDHEQYF. Written as DNA, the CDR3 is TGTGCCAGCAGCTGGGGACTAGCGGGAGGGCCGGACCACGAGCAGTACTTC. V usage is TRBV7-9 and J usage is TRBJ2-7; 16 nucleotides match TRBD2. The CDR3 has 17 residues. J was trimmed by 5 bases and V by 4 bases; bases with no gene match: 8. The germline V gene has CDR1 SEHNR and CDR2 FQNEAQ (reference sequence).

The chain employs TRBV7-8 and TRBJ2-1; D unclear. This CDR3 has 13 residues. Trimming removed 5 bases at V and 6 bases at J, with 11 bases between. Germline lookup yields CDR1 SGHVS and CDR2 FQNEAQ. Here the CDR3 DNA reads TGTGCCAGCAGCCGCGGCTTGTTCAATGAGCAGTTCTTC. Amino acid sequence: CASSRGLFNEQFF.

The chain carries TRBV28 and TRBJ2-1; 8 bases agree with TRBD1. Germline loops: CDR1 MDHEN, CDR2 SYDVKM. CDR3 size: 19 residues. With V trimmed by 4 bases and J by 4 bases, 18 bases remained unmatched. CDR3 nucleotide sequence: TGTGCCAGCAGTTCCGGGAAAAAACGACAGGGGACGGGGTACAATGAGCAGTTCTTC. Protein: CASSSGKKRQGTGYNEQFF.

V gene TRBV18 combines with J gene TRBJ1-5; the match to TRBD1 covers 9 bases. The CDR3 has 14 amino acids. With V trimmed by 5 bases and J by 5 bases, 4 bases remained unmatched. In germline, CDR1 is KGHSH, CDR2 LQKENI. The CDR3 reads CASSRQGGHQPQHF. CDR3 DNA: TGTGCCAGCTCAAGACAGGGGGGGCATCAGCCCCAGCATTTT. Looking up the rest from reference TRBV18 and TRBJ1-5 gives the full variable domain: NAGVMQNPRHLVRRRGQEARLRCSPMKGHSHVYWYRQLPEEGLKFMVYLQKENIIDESGMPKERFSAEFPKEGPSILRIQQVVRGDSAAYFCASSRQGGHQPQHFGDGTRLSIL.

V gene TRBV30 combines with J gene TRBJ2-5; TRBD2 matches 15 bases. The J call may not be correct, given that the DNA end is closer to TRBJ2-7. The CDR3 consists of 16 residues. Germline V gives CDR1 GTSNPN, CDR2 SVGIG (reference sequence). CDR3 nucleotides: TGTGCCTGGAGTCCCCGGACTAGCGGGAGGGTCTACGAGCAGTACTTC. Residues: CAWSPRTSGRVYEQYF.

This chain links TRBV14 with TRBJ2-1; TRBD1 agrees at 10 bases. The CDR3 is 16 residues long. The germline V gene has CDR1 SGHDN and CDR2 FVKESK. Germline trimming cut 4 bases from V and 4 bases from J; bases unmatched to any gene: 7. In DNA, the CDR3 is TGTGCCAGCAGCCGGAGACAGGGGGCGGGTTACAATGAGCAGTTCTTC. As protein: CASSRRQGAGYNEQFF.

V and J are TRBV27 and TRBJ2-7, with 9 nucleotides matching TRBD2. Germline V gene lookup returns CDR1 MNHEY and CDR2 SMNVEV (reference sequence). The V and J ends lost 6 bases and 4 bases, in that order; junction bases with no gene match: 10. CDR3 size: 15 residues. CDR3 protein: CASSTKIAGEYEQYF. The CDR3 DNA sequence: TGTGCCAGCAGCACCAAGATAGCGGGAGAGTACGAGCAGTACTTC.

J is TRBJ1-6 and V is TRBV27; D might be TRBD1 (5 bases). V gave up 4 bases and J gave up 9 bases, with 10 bases separating them. The CDR3 extends over 13 amino acids. Germline-derived CDR1 and CDR2 are MNHEY and SMNVEV (reference sequence). CDR3 region: CASSWLGGSPLHF. The CDR3 bases are TGTGCCAGCAGTTGGCTGGGGGGTTCACCCCTCCACTTT.

Worth noting for this clone: One end of the junction is discordant with germline, which a read error may explain. The chain carries TRBV6-5 and TRBJ2-2, with a tentative D call TRBD1 (7 bases). The CDR3 length is 15 residues. CDR1 and CDR2 (germline): MNHEY, SVGAGI. CDR3 loop: CASSGRQGHTGGLFF. The DNA for the CDR3 is TGTGCCAGCAGTGGACGACAGGGCCACACCGGGGGGCTGTTTTTT.

The chain has TRBV30 and TRBJ2-1; tentatively, D is TRBD2 (6 bases). Germline loops: CDR1 GTSNPN, CDR2 SVGIG (reference sequence). Trimming shortened V by 6 bases and J by 8 bases, and 17 bases separated the two germline ends. The CDR3 contains 13 residues. In DNA form, the CDR3 reads TGTGCCTGTCAACGACTAGGGTTGGATGAGCAGTTCTTC. It translates to CACQRLGLDEQFF. Full variable domain (outside the CDR3, taken from reference TRBV30 and TRBJ2-1): SQTIHQWPATLVQPVGSPLSLECTVEGTSNPNLYWYRQAAGRGLQLLFYSVGIGQISSEVPQNLSASRPQDRQFILSSKKLLLSDSGFYLCACQRLGLDEQFFGPGTRLTVL.

The chain combines TRBV18 with TRBJ1-5, with D perhaps TRBD1 (6 bases). CDR1 is KGHSH, CDR2 LQKENI, per germline. The CDR3 is 15 residues long. The V and J ends lost 3 bases and 2 bases respectively, with 11 bases between them. The CDR3 loop is CASSPGAGGNQPQHF. The CDR3 DNA follows: TGTGCCAGCTCACCCGGGGCAGGGGGCAATCAGCCCCAGCATTTT.

The rearrangement uses TRBV18 and TRBJ1-5, with 7 bases matching TRBD1. Germline CDR1 and CDR2: KGHSH and LQKENI. V shed 3 bases and J 2 bases; nucleotides not matched to a gene: 1. The CDR3 loop spans 14 amino acids. The CDR3 region has the DNA TGTGCCAGCTCACCCGACAGGGGCAATCAGCCCCAGCATTTT. Amino acid sequence: CASSPDRGNQPQHF.

J is TRBJ2-7 and V is TRBV2, with 12 bases lining up with TRBD2. Germline assignment: CDR1 SNHLY and CDR2 FYNNEI. This CDR3 contains 15 residues. V dropped 6 bases and J dropped 3; count of bases not matched to a gene: 6. CDR3 nucleotides: TGTGCCAGCAGAGACCGGACTAGCGGGAACTACGAGCAGTACTTC. Translated, it gives CASRDRTSGNYEQYF.

V and J are TRBV29-1 and TRBJ2-1; no reliable D call. V gave up 1 base and J gave up 1 base, with 8 bases separating them. The CDR3 runs 14 residues. The germline V gene has CDR1 SQVTM and CDR2 ANQGSEA. The CDR3 sequence is CSVEGQTSYNEQFF. The CDR3 nucleotides read TGCAGCGTTGAAGGGCAAACATCCTACAATGAGCAGTTCTTC.

The chain couples TRBV7-2 to TRBJ2-3; the match to TRBD2 covers 12 bases. The CDR3 has 18 residues. Germline CDR1 SGHTA, CDR2 FQGNSA. V was clipped by 8 bases and J by 3 bases; unmatched bases: 15. CDR3 residues: CASVYPVSSGRGTDTQYF. The CDR3 DNA reads TGTGCCAGCGTTTATCCCGTTTCTAGCGGGAGGGGTACAGATACGCAGTATTTT.

V gene TRBV10-1 combines with J gene TRBJ2-5, with TRBD2 matching 13 bases. The DNA matches TRBJ2-7 better at its end, which makes the J call doubtful. This CDR3 contains 16 residues. Germline-derived CDR1 and CDR2 are WNHNN and SYGVQD (reference sequence). The CDR3 loop is CASSGAGLAGVNEQYF. For the CDR3, the DNA is TGCGCCAGCAGTGGCGCAGGACTAGCGGGAGTGAACGAGCAGTACTTC.